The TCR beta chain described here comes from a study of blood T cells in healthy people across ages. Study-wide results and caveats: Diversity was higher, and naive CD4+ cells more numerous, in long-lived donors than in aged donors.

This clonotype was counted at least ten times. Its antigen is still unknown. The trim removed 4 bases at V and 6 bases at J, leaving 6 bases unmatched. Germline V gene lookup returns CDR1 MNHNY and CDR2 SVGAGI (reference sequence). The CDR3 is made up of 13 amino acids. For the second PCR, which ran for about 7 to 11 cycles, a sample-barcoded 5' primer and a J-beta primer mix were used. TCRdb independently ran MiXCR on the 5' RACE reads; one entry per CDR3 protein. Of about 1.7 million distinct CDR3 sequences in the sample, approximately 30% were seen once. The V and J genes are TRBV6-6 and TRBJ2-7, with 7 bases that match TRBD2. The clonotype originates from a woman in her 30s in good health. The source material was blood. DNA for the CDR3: TGTGCCAGCAGTTTGCGGGAGTTCGGCGAGCAGTACTTC. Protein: CASSLREFGEQYF.